These 27 T cell receptor beta chains share one sample of origin, sequenced in a study of shared clonotypes between healthy human individuals. TCRdb keeps only in-frame clones here, not all; method: immunoSEQ multiplex PCR. Of some 530,000 clones in the sample, almost 80% were seen once. The sample taken for sequencing was PBMCs. These receptors were obtained from a woman aged 40 to 50 in good health. Some clones in this sample may be carry-over from other donors' samples.

With regard to this clone: A read error likely explains this, since a far larger clone differs by one base. The chain joins TRBV28 to TRBJ1-1; perhaps TRBD1 as D (5 bases). Germline V gene sequence: CDR1 MDHEN, CDR2 SYDVKM. This CDR3 contains 16 residues. The CDR3 loop is CACSLTIGQEGTEAFF. The CDR3 DNA is TGTGCCTGCAGTTTAACGATCGGGCAGGAGGGGACTGAAGCTTTCTTT.

This clone has only a few counts. The V and J genes are TRBV18 and TRBJ1-3; TRBD1 aligns across 8 bases. Germline V CDR1 and CDR2: KGHSH, LQKENI. V dropped 5 bases and J dropped 3; count of bases not matched to a gene: 12. The CDR3 contains 17 residues. For the CDR3, the DNA is TGTGCCAGCTCAGCCCGCTCGGACAGGGTGTATGGAAACACCATATATTTT. Its protein product is CASSARSDRVYGNTIYF.

V gene TRBV6-5 combines with J gene TRBJ2-7; D may match TRBD1 or TRBD2 (5 bases each). With 8 bases removed from V and 4 bases from J, the gap between germline ends came to 21 bases. Germline CDR1 reads MNHEY; CDR2 reads SVGAGI. This CDR3 is 15 amino acids long. The CDR3 protein is CASGRGADRGYEQYF. CDR3 sequence (DNA): TGTGCCAGCGGGCGAGGGGCAGACCGTGGGTACGAGCAGTACTTC.

Comments on this clone: It may be a read error: a sequence one base away is much more abundant. The chain employs TRBV19 and TRBJ1-2; a weak D match, TRBD1 (5 bases). Germline V gene lookup returns CDR1 LNHDA and CDR2 SQIVND (reference sequence). This CDR3 contains 14 residues. The CDR3, as DNA: TGTGCCGGTAGTACCCCGGGACTCAATGCGCACTACACCTTC. Its protein is CAGSTPGLNAHYTF.

The gene calls are TRBV29-1 and TRBJ2-4, with no clear D. This CDR3 has 14 amino acids. Germline V gives CDR1 SQVTM, CDR2 ANQGSEA. V lost 6 bases and J lost 0, with 12 bases in between. CDR3 bases: TGCAGCGTGGCCACTACCGTAGCCAAAAACATTCAGTACTTC. Amino acid sequence: CSVATTVAKNIQYF.

Notes on this clone: It is likely a read error: a sequence one base away is far more abundant. Here the CDR3 omits its conserved ending phenylalanine or tryptophan, so a read error is the likely source. The V gene is TRBV11-2, the J gene TRBJ2-7; D possibly corresponds to TRBD1 (6 bases). Trimming took 0 bases from V and 6 from J, leaving 12 bases between them. The CDR3 spans 14 residues. Per the germline V gene, CDR1 is SGHAT and CDR2 is FQNNGV. The CDR3 nucleotides are TGTGCCAGCAGCTTAGACAGGGGAGCCGGCGAGCAGTACCTC. Protein sequence: CASSLDRGAGEQYL.

V gene TRBV2 combines with J gene TRBJ2-7, with 8 bases lining up with TRBD1. Germline CDR1 reads SNHLY; CDR2 reads FYNNEI. This CDR3 has 13 residues. Unmatched junction bases numbered 3, after V lost 2 bases and J lost 6 bases. CDR3 region: CASSEQGAGEQYF. The CDR3 DNA follows: TGTGCCAGCAGTGAACAGGGGGCAGGCGAGCAGTACTTC.

V usage is TRBV7-8 and J usage is TRBJ2-3, with D possibly matching TRBD1 (5 bases). The CDR3 length is 15 residues. Trimming took off 2 bases at V and 4 bases at J, with 13 bases between the two ends. Germline loops: CDR1 SGHVS, CDR2 FQNEAQ. CDR3 coding DNA: TGTGCCAGCAGCTTAAAGGGGCCAGAGCCAGATACGCAGTATTTT. This encodes CASSLKGPEPDTQYF. The entire variable domain, with the rest obtained from reference TRBV7-8 and TRBJ2-3, is as follows: GAGVSQSPRYKVAKRGQDVALRCDPISGHVSLFWYQQALGQGPEFLTYFQNEAQLDKSGLPSDRFFAERPEGSVSTLKIQRTQQEDSAVYLCASSLKGPEPDTQYFGPGTRLTVL.

This rearrangement joins TRBV29-1 to TRBJ1-1; D is uncertain. The CDR3 spans 13 residues. Germline CDR1 reads SQVTM; CDR2 reads ANQGSEA. V lost 2 bases and J lost 0, with 7 bases in between. The CDR3 bases are TGCAGCGTTGAAAGACGGATGAACACTGAAGCTTTCTTT. Residues: CSVERRMNTEAFF.

CDR3 DNA: TGTGCCAGTAGTCTCTCCAGGTTGGACGAGCAGTACTTC. It is translated as CASSLSRLDEQYF. The chain recombines TRBV19 with TRBJ2-7, with D unresolved. Germline assignment: CDR1 LNHDA and CDR2 SQIVND (reference sequence). V lost 5 bases and J 5 bases, leaving 13 bases between the germline ends. The CDR3 runs to 13 residues. The whole variable domain, filled in from reference TRBV19 and TRBJ2-7, reads DGGITQSPKYLFRKEGQNVTLSCEQNLNHDAMYWYRQDPGQGLRLIYYSQIVNDFQKGDIAEGYSVSREKKESFPLTVTSAQKNPTAFYLCASSLSRLDEQYFGPGTRLTVT.

This clone was found many times. The chain is built from TRBV6-1 and TRBJ1-5; 7 nucleotides line up with TRBD1. The CDR3 extends over 14 amino acids. CDR1 is MNHNS, CDR2 SASEGT, per germline. V trimming: 6 bases; J trimming: 2 bases; junction bases outside the gene matches: 4. The CDR3: CASSTGAGNQPQHF. In nucleotides, the CDR3 is TGTGCCAGCAGCACAGGGGCGGGCAATCAGCCCCAGCATTTT.

The chain employs TRBV27 and TRBJ2-1, with TRBD2 matching over 7 bases. The CDR3 has 14 amino acids. Germline V gene sequence: CDR1 MNHEY, CDR2 SMNVEV (reference sequence). V trimming: 7 bases; J trimming: 0 bases; junction bases outside the gene matches: 3. In nucleotides, the CDR3 is TGTGCCAGCACGGGCGGGAGCTCCTACAATGAGCAGTTCTTC. This codes for CASTGGSSYNEQFF.

The genes are TRBV6-1 and TRBJ1-4, with D possibly matching TRBD1 (5 bases). This CDR3 has 16 amino acids. Germline V gene lookup returns CDR1 MNHNS and CDR2 SASEGT. V lost 4 bases to trimming and J lost 4 bases, with 16 bases between them. Here the CDR3 reads CASSGVGGPHNEKLFF. In DNA, the CDR3 is TGTGCCAGCAGTGGTGTCGGGGGACCGCATAATGAAAAACTGTTTTTT.

The rearrangement links TRBV5-1 to TRBJ2-7; 9 bases agree with TRBD2. Unmatched junction bases numbered 9, after V lost 0 bases and J lost 5 bases. Germline CDR1 and CDR2: SGHRS and YFSETQ. This CDR3 has 16 residues. The CDR3 loop is CASSLELREGRNEQYF. The DNA of the CDR3 is TGCGCCAGCAGCTTGGAATTGCGGGAGGGCCGCAACGAGCAGTACTTC.

The chain recombines TRBV7-6 with TRBJ2-3; 8 bases match TRBD2. The CDR3 extends over 16 amino acids. V trimming: 5 bases; J trimming: 2 bases; junction bases outside the gene matches: 9. Germline CDR1 reads SGHVS; CDR2 reads FNYEAQ. CDR3 sequence reads: CASSPQLAENTDTQYF. In nucleotides, the CDR3 is TGTGCCAGCAGCCCTCAACTAGCGGAAAACACAGATACGCAGTATTTT.

The chain joins TRBV4-2 to TRBJ1-5; 7 bases are shared with TRBD1. The CDR3 totals 18 residues. The V gene end was trimmed by 3 bases and the J gene end by 3 bases; junction bases not matched to a gene: 14. CDR1 is LGHNA, CDR2 YNFKEQ, per germline. The CDR3 reads CASSHKNLGTAYNQPQHF. In DNA form, the CDR3 reads TGTGCCAGCAGCCACAAAAACCTCGGGACAGCGTACAATCAGCCCCAGCATTTT.

V usage is TRBV11-2 and J usage is TRBJ2-3, with D maybe TRBD2 (5 bases). V lost 3 bases and J 5 bases, leaving 15 bases between the germline ends. This CDR3 comprises 15 residues. Germline-derived CDR1 and CDR2 are SGHAT and FQNNGV. CDR3 region: CASSFGIGGQDTQYF. The DNA of the CDR3 is TGTGCCAGCAGCTTTGGGATAGGCGGGCAAGATACGCAGTATTTT.

The chain links TRBV7-9 to TRBJ2-3; D gene unclear. V dropped 5 bases and J dropped 0 bases, with 9 bases sitting between them. There are 14 residues in the CDR3. CDR1 and CDR2 from the germline V gene are SEHNR and FQNEAQ (reference sequence). The CDR3 protein is CASSPTLSTDTQYF. As DNA, the CDR3 is TGTGCCAGCAGCCCAACCCTTAGCACAGATACGCAGTATTTT. Full variable domain (rest looked up from reference TRBV7-9 and TRBJ2-3): DTGVSQNPRHKITKRGQNVTFRCDPISEHNRLYWYRQTLGQGPEFLTYFQNEAQLEKSRLLSDRFSAERPKGSFSTLEIQRTEQGDSAMYLCASSPTLSTDTQYFGPGTRLTVL.

This chain uses TRBV7-8 with TRBJ2-7; 9 nucleotides match TRBD1. The germline V gene encodes CDR1 SGHVS and CDR2 FQNEAQ. CDR3 length equals 13 residues. Losses at the gene ends were 5 bases for V and 9 bases for J; bases not matched to a gene: 8. Here the CDR3 DNA reads TGTGCCAGCAGCAGCAAACAGGGGGCTGGGCAGTACTTC. Its translation: CASSSKQGAGQYF. The full variable domain, in which reference TRBV7-8 and TRBJ2-7 provide the parts outside the CDR3, is GAGVSQSPRYKVAKRGQDVALRCDPISGHVSLFWYQQALGQGPEFLTYFQNEAQLDKSGLPSDRFFAERPEGSVSTLKIQRTQQEDSAVYLCASSSKQGAGQYFGPGTRLTVT.

J is TRBJ2-2 and V is TRBV13, with D perhaps TRBD1 (5 bases). The germline gives CDR1 PRHDT, CDR2 FYEKMQ (reference sequence). The CDR3 runs 17 residues. Between the trimmed V and J ends, which lost 6 bases and 0 bases, there was a span of 17 bases. The CDR3 here is CASRPDRGPANTGELFF. In DNA form, the CDR3 reads TGTGCCAGCAGGCCTGACAGAGGCCCCGCGAACACCGGGGAGCTGTTTTTT.

V usage is TRBV6-4 and J usage is TRBJ2-1, with 9 bases identical to TRBD2. In germline, CDR1 is MRHNA, CDR2 SNTAGT. There are 15 residues in the CDR3. V shed 5 bases, J shed 8 bases, and the junction held 10 bases outside the gene matches. The CDR3 DNA follows: TGTGCCAGCAGTCCTTATTCGGCGGGAGGGGATGAGCAGTTCTTC. It encodes CASSPYSAGGDEQFF.

The chain recombines TRBV4-1 with TRBJ2-7, with unresolved D. V lost 0 bases and J lost 2, with 8 bases in between. In germline, CDR1 is MGHRA, CDR2 YSYEKL. This CDR3 spans 14 amino acids. The CDR3 sequence: CASSQDWAPYEQYF. DNA of the CDR3: TGCGCCAGCAGCCAAGACTGGGCCCCCTACGAGCAGTACTTC.

The chain uses TRBV7-2 and TRBJ1-5; D is possibly TRBD1 (5 bases). Trimming stripped 3 bases from V and 0 bases from J, with 9 bases between. The CDR3 is made up of 15 amino acids. Germline loops: CDR1 SGHTA, CDR2 FQGNSA. CDR3 coding DNA: TGTGCCAGCAGCTTCGGGACCTTTAGCAATCAGCCCCAGCATTTT. Protein: CASSFGTFSNQPQHF.

This clone appeared a single time. V usage is TRBV10-3 and J usage is TRBJ2-1, with 11 bases matching TRBD2. Germline V CDR1 and CDR2: ENHRY, SYGVKD. V dropped 6 bases and J dropped 9; count of bases not matched to a gene: 7. The CDR3 sequence is 14 residues long. The CDR3 here is CAISPGLAVSEQFF. In nucleotides, the CDR3 is TGTGCCATCAGCCCGGGACTAGCGGTAAGTGAGCAGTTCTTC.

The rearrangement uses TRBV27 and TRBJ2-1; 13 nucleotides match TRBD2. Germline V gives CDR1 MNHEY, CDR2 SMNVEV (reference sequence). The CDR3 covers 15 residues. The V gene end was trimmed by 5 bases and the J gene end by 9 bases; junction bases not matched to a gene: 7. The CDR3 reads CASSRTSGRSVEQFF. The CDR3 bases are TGTGCCAGCAGTAGGACTAGCGGGAGAAGTGTTGAGCAGTTCTTC.

The chain recombines TRBV2 with TRBJ1-6; D is perhaps TRBD1 (5 bases). Germline V gives CDR1 SNHLY, CDR2 FYNNEI. CDR3 length: 14 amino acids. V gave up 4 bases and J gave up 14 bases, with 18 bases separating them. In nucleotides, the CDR3 is TGTGCCAGCAGTGGCAAGGGGTGGTTTGGGGCCCTCCACTTT. Translation: CASSGKGWFGALHF.

The chain uses TRBV5-6 and TRBJ2-7; D is perhaps TRBD2 (6 bases). CDR1 is SGHDT, CDR2 YYEEEE, per germline. The CDR3 has 13 amino acids. V was cut by 1 base and J by 6 bases, with 11 bases left in between. The CDR3 sequence: CASSLRGTGEQYF. The DNA for the CDR3 is TGTGCCAGCAGCTTGCGGGGGACTGGCGAGCAGTACTTC. Together with reference TRBV5-6 and TRBJ2-7, the CDR3 gives the full variable domain: DAGVTQSPTHLIKTRGQQVTLRCSPKSGHDTVSWYQQALGQGPQFIFQYYEEEERQRGNFPDRFSGHQFPNYSSELNVNALLLGDSALYLCASSLRGTGEQYFGPGTRLTVT.